This T cell receptor beta chain is drawn from a study of T cell responses to AZD1222 COVID-19 vaccine. The method was immunoSEQ multiplex PCR; TCRdb's version includes in-frame clones alone and lacks a portion of them. The sample lists fewer than 130,000 clones; about 88% were seen once. The CDR3 has 12 residues. With 6 bases removed from V and 10 bases from J, the gap between germline ends came to 13 bases. Germline assignment: CDR1 WNHNN and CDR2 SYGVQD (reference sequence). This rearrangement joins TRBV10-1 to TRBJ2-1; no clear D gene. The source of this sequence is an adult in good health. The material was peripheral blood, obtained on day 0 of AZD1222 vaccination. The CDR3 sequence: CASSPGSGEQFF. The CDR3 DNA reads as TGCGCCAGCAGCCCTGGGTCAGGAGAGCAGTTCTTC.